This entry lists 28 T cell receptor beta chains sequenced from one sample in a study of blood T cells in healthy people across ages. Next came a second PCR, run for about 6 to 12 cycles, which used a sample-barcoded 5' primer along with a J-beta primer mix. TCRdb re-called the 5' RACE reads with MiXCR, one entry per CDR3 protein. The sample includes over 1,500,000 distinct CDR3 sequences, about 50% seen only once; the top ten take approximately 2%. Source material: blood. These receptors were collected from a woman between 40 and 50 years old in good health.

In this sample, this clonotype turned up a few times. The rearrangement uses TRBV5-5 and TRBJ2-1; 9 positions match TRBD1. The germline V gene encodes CDR1 SGHKS and CDR2 YYEKEE (reference sequence). This CDR3 region has 16 residues. The J segment lost 1 base and the V segment lost 2 bases, leaving 4 bases of the junction unmatched. CDR3: CASSLLGTGSYNEQFF. The CDR3 DNA is TGTGCCAGCAGCTTACTTGGGACAGGGTCCTACAATGAGCAGTTCTTC. Full variable domain (missing parts from reference TRBV5-5 and TRBJ2-1): DAGVTQSPTHLIKTRGQQVTLRCSPISGHKSVSWYQQVLGQGPQFIFQYYEKEERGRGNFPDRFSARQFPNYSSELNVNALLLGDSALYLCASSLLGTGSYNEQFFGPGTRLTVL.

The genes are TRBV5-1 and TRBJ2-1; D not certain. CDR1 SGHRS and CDR2 YFSETQ come from the germline V gene. The V end was cut by 0 bases, the J end by 8 bases, with 12 bases between. The CDR3 has 14 residues. The CDR3 DNA follows: TGCGCCAGCAGCTTGGGCGCAGGTAGAGATGAGCAGTTCTTC. It specifies CASSLGAGRDEQFF.

The rearrangement uses TRBV14 and TRBJ2-7; D is ambiguous. The end of the DNA aligns better with TRBJ2-5, so the J call may be wrong. Germline CDR1 is SGHDN and CDR2 is FVKESK. The CDR3 runs to 13 residues. The CDR3 loop is CASSRGPIETQYF. CDR3 coding DNA: TGTGCCAGCAGCCGCGGACCGATAGAGACCCAGTACTTC.

V gene TRBV6-1 combines with J gene TRBJ1-5, with D hard to call. The V end was cut by 6 bases, the J end by 6 bases, with 24 bases between. This CDR3 is built from 17 residues. Germline V gene lookup returns CDR1 MNHNS and CDR2 SASEGT. For the CDR3, the DNA is TGTGCCAGCAGAAGCGGTCAGTCACTCGATTGGGTTCAGCCCCAGCATTTT. It codes for CASRSGQSLDWVQPQHF.

A few counts support this clonotype. The chain couples TRBV20-1 to TRBJ1-4, with unresolved D. The V gene's germline CDR1 is DFQATT and CDR2 SNEGSKA (reference sequence). The germline V and J ends were trimmed by 4 bases and 3 bases, with 12 bases remaining between them. This CDR3 has 14 amino acids. CDR3 region: CSAINLDPNEKLFF. The CDR3 bases are TGCAGTGCTATTAATCTGGACCCTAATGAAAAACTGTTTTTT.

CDR3: CASSFILVGGWETQYF. Written as DNA, the CDR3 is TGTGCCAGCAGCTTTATTCTGGTGGGGGGCTGGGAGACCCAGTACTTC. This sequence joins TRBV7-2 and TRBJ2-5, with D perhaps TRBD1 or TRBD2 (6 bases each). Germline values: CDR1 SGHTA, CDR2 FQGNSA. Trimming cost V 3 bases and J 5 bases, with 19 bases left between them. The CDR3 is made up of 16 amino acids.

With respect to this clonotype: This may arise from a read error, as a much more abundant clone is one base away. The chain links TRBV20-1 to TRBJ2-4; TRBD2 might be the D (5 bases). Germline V CDR1 and CDR2: DFQATT, SNEGSKA (reference sequence). This CDR3 has 11 residues. V gave up 3 bases and J gave up 13 bases, with 13 bases separating them. The CDR3 region is CSARSRGVQYF. CDR3 in DNA: TGCAGTGCTAGGAGTCGGGGTGTGCAGTACTTC.

This chain connects TRBV4-1 to TRBJ2-1, with a weak D call TRBD2 (5 bases). Germline CDR1 and CDR2: MGHRA and YSYEKL. V was clipped by 1 base and J by 5 bases, with 9 bases between them. The length of the CDR3 is 14 residues. CDR3 DNA: TGCGCCAGCAGCCAAGTTCCAGCGGACAATGAGCAGTTCTTC. This encodes CASSQVPADNEQFF.

This sequence joins TRBV4-2 and TRBJ2-7, with D possibly being TRBD1 (6 bases). Germline CDR1 is LGHNA and CDR2 is YNFKEQ. This CDR3 region has 15 residues. Trimming removed 1 base at V and 3 bases at J, with 13 bases between. CDR3 DNA: TGTGCCAGCAGCCAAGCTCTGGGGGCATTCTACGAGCAGTACTTC. This codes for CASSQALGAFYEQYF.

The chain links TRBV27 to TRBJ1-2; possibly TRBD1 for D (6 bases). Germline V lookup: CDR1 MNHEY, CDR2 SMNVEV (reference sequence). V was pared by 4 bases and J by 0 bases, with 9 bases between. CDR3 length: 14 residues. Here the CDR3 reads CASSWAGANYGYTF. The CDR3, as DNA: TGTGCCAGCAGTTGGGCAGGGGCTAACTATGGCTACACCTTC.

V and J are TRBV20-1 and TRBJ2-1; D remains ambiguous. The germline V gene has CDR1 DFQATT and CDR2 SNEGSKA (reference sequence). This CDR3 region has 13 residues. V was pared by 0 bases and J by 8 bases, with 11 bases between. The CDR3 protein is CSARDPERYEQFF. The CDR3 nucleotides read TGCAGTGCTAGAGATCCAGAGAGATATGAGCAGTTCTTC.

The chain carries TRBV6-2 or TRBV6-3 and TRBJ2-7; 7 bases match TRBD2. CDR1 MNHEY and CDR2 SVGEGT come from the germline V gene. The CDR3 contains 15 residues. The V and J ends lost 2 bases and 2 bases, in that order; junction bases with no gene match: 6. The CDR3, as DNA: TGTGCCAGCAGTTACGACCGGGGGACTACCTACGAGCAGTACTTC. This codes for CASSYDRGTTYEQYF.

The chain employs TRBV28 and TRBJ2-7; D gene ambiguous. The CDR3 is 13 amino acids. Germline CDR1 and CDR2: MDHEN and SYDVKM. Trimming cost V 5 bases and J 3 bases, with 11 bases left between them. The CDR3 sequence: CASSPRRGYEQYF. CDR3 nucleotide sequence: TGTGCCAGCAGTCCTCGACGAGGCTACGAGCAGTACTTC.

In DNA form, the CDR3 reads TGTGCCAGCAGCTTTAGGGACAGGGATGGCTATGGCTACACCTTC. Protein sequence: CASSFRDRDGYGYTF. The rearrangement joins TRBV7-2 to TRBJ1-2, with 9 bases fitting TRBD1. The germline V gene encodes CDR1 SGHTA and CDR2 FQGNSA. Trimming took 3 bases from V and 4 from J; bases not matched to a gene: 6. CDR3 length: 15 amino acids.

The genes are TRBV6-5 and TRBJ2-6; the D gene is possibly TRBD1 (5 bases). Trimming cost V 3 bases and J 2 bases, with 14 bases left between them. Germline V gene data show CDR1 as MNHEY and CDR2 as SVGAGI. The CDR3 spans 17 residues. The CDR3 DNA follows: TGTGCCAGCAGTTATCGATTGACAGATGCTGGGGCCAACGTCCTGACTTTC. It encodes CASSYRLTDAGANVLTF.

This clonotype was seen a handful of times. The gene calls are TRBV29-1 and TRBJ2-1, with a weak D call TRBD2 (6 bases). V was shortened by 3 bases and J by 5 bases, with 14 bases between the two germline ends. Germline CDR1 and CDR2: SQVTM and ANQGSEA. The CDR3 contains 14 residues. CDR3 sequence reads: CSVDGGGVNNEQFF. The CDR3 DNA sequence: TGCAGCGTTGACGGTGGCGGGGTTAACAATGAGCAGTTCTTC.

In nucleotides, the CDR3 is TGTGCCAGCAGCATAACTAGCGGTTCCTACAATGAGCAGTACTTC. This translates into CASSITSGSYNEQYF. The V and J genes are TRBV7-2 and TRBJ2-1, with 8 bases lining up with TRBD2. The J call may be mistaken, given a closer DNA end match to TRBJ2-7. Germline assignment: CDR1 SGHTA and CDR2 FQGNSA. CDR3 length: 15 amino acids.

V usage is TRBV7-2 and J usage is TRBJ2-5; TRBD1 might be the D (5 bases). There are 17 residues in the CDR3. CDR1 is SGHTA, CDR2 FQGNSA, per germline. V lost 1 base and J 7 bases, leaving 22 bases between the germline ends. CDR3 coding DNA: TGTGCCAGCAGCTTAGTGGGGCAGGTCTTTTCGTTTGGGACCCAGTACTTC. Translated: CASSLVGQVFSFGTQYF.

The gene calls are TRBV4-1 and TRBJ1-4; D is uncertain. V gave up 3 bases and J gave up 8 bases, with 16 bases separating them. This CDR3 has 15 amino acids. Germline CDR1 MGHRA, CDR2 YSYEKL. The CDR3 bases are TGCGCCAGCAGCCATGCTAGGGCCCGAAAGGAAAAACTGTTTTTT. This codes for CASSHARARKEKLFF.

This clonotype was found a few times. The rearrangement links TRBV9 to TRBJ2-6; no firm D call. The germline gives CDR1 SGDLS, CDR2 YYNGEE. This CDR3 spans 14 amino acids. Between the trimmed V and J ends, which lost 7 bases and 0 bases, there was a span of 8 bases. The CDR3 protein is CASQSLSGANVLTF. In DNA, the CDR3 is TGTGCCAGCCAAAGCCTCTCTGGGGCCAACGTCCTGACTTTC. The entire variable domain, with the rest obtained from reference TRBV9 and TRBJ2-6, is as follows: DSGVTQTPKHLITATGQRVTLRCSPRSGDLSVYWYQQSLDQGLQFLIQYYNGEERAKGNILERFSAQQFPDLHSELNLSSLELGDSALYFCASQSLSGANVLTFGAGSRLTVL.

The J gene is TRBJ2-7, the V gene TRBV20-1; D possibly matches TRBD1 or TRBD2 (5 bases each). This CDR3 has 16 residues. Germline V gene data show CDR1 as DFQATT and CDR2 as SNEGSKA (reference sequence). The germline V and J ends were trimmed by 3 bases and 1 base, with 19 bases remaining between them. This chain's CDR3 is CSARARDGAFSYEQYF. In DNA form, the CDR3 reads TGCAGTGCTAGGGCCCGGGACGGGGCCTTTTCCTACGAGCAGTACTTC.

This clonotype was seen only once. The rearrangement joins TRBV29-1 to TRBJ1-2; D gene unclear. There are 12 residues in the CDR3. Per the germline V gene, CDR1 is SQVTM and CDR2 is ANQGSEA. Trimming took 4 bases from V and 6 from J, leaving 12 bases between them. CDR3 sequence reads: CSVGGAIDGYTF. CDR3 coding DNA: TGCAGCGTTGGAGGCGCAATCGATGGCTACACCTTC.

The rearrangement uses TRBV20-1 and TRBJ2-1, with TRBD1 matching over 10 bases. This CDR3 has 19 residues. V lost 6 bases and J lost 8; bases outside the gene matches: 25. The V gene's germline CDR1 is DFQATT and CDR2 SNEGSKA (reference sequence). The CDR3: CSAYDRGRRHPLGGDEQFF. DNA for the CDR3: TGCAGTGCCTACGACAGGGGGCGCAGGCATCCGCTTGGGGGGGATGAGCAGTTCTTC.

This clonotype was counted a few times. This rearrangement joins TRBV7-8 to TRBJ2-7; D not certain. Germline CDR1 and CDR2: SGHVS and FQNEAQ. Trimming took 3 bases from V and 0 from J, leaving 12 bases between them. The CDR3 length is 15 residues. CDR3 DNA: TGTGCCAGCAGCTTTGAGGTCCGAAGCTCCTACGAGCAGTACTTC. Residues: CASSFEVRSSYEQYF. Complete variable domain (other parts from reference TRBV7-8 and TRBJ2-7): GAGVSQSPRYKVAKRGQDVALRCDPISGHVSLFWYQQALGQGPEFLTYFQNEAQLDKSGLPSDRFFAERPEGSVSTLKIQRTQQEDSAVYLCASSFEVRSSYEQYFGPGTRLTVT.

This clonotype was seen ten or more times. The chain combines TRBV13 with TRBJ2-1; 11 bases agree with TRBD2. After removal of 5 bases from V and 2 bases from J, the junction contained 2 bases not matched to a gene. The CDR3 loop spans 15 amino acids. Germline V lookup: CDR1 PRHDT, CDR2 FYEKMQ (reference sequence). The CDR3 nucleotides read TGTGCCAGCAGCCCTAGCGGGGGGACCTACAATGAGCAGTTCTTC. This translates into CASSPSGGTYNEQFF.

The V call is TRBV5-1, the J call TRBJ1-2; 7 positions agree with TRBD1. The CDR3 covers 14 residues. Germline V lookup: CDR1 SGHRS, CDR2 YFSETQ. The V gene end was trimmed by 4 bases and the J gene end by 7 bases; junction bases not matched to a gene: 10. The DNA of the CDR3 is TGCGCCAGCAGCACCGGGACAGAATACTCTGGCTACACCTTC. The encoded protein is CASSTGTEYSGYTF.

This clonotype came up a few times. The chain carries TRBV7-2 and TRBJ2-5; 8 nucleotides agree with TRBD2. Losses at the gene ends were 1 base for V and 1 base for J; bases not matched to a gene: 8. The CDR3 sequence is 17 residues long. Per the germline V gene, CDR1 is SGHTA and CDR2 is FQGNSA. The CDR3 sequence: CASSLDLGLAGQETQYF. CDR3 nucleotide sequence: TGTGCCAGCAGCTTAGATTTAGGACTAGCAGGCCAAGAGACCCAGTACTTC.

V usage is TRBV3-1 and J usage is TRBJ1-2; D may be TRBD1 (5 bases). Germline CDR1 reads LGHDT; CDR2 reads YNNKEL (reference sequence). Trimming left V 3 bases short and J 4 bases short, with 15 bases between. The CDR3 runs to 15 residues. In nucleotides, the CDR3 is TGTGCCAGCAGCCAGATCTACGGGGACTTCTATGGCTACACCTTC. Translated: CASSQIYGDFYGYTF.